This T cell receptor beta chain was recorded in a study of neoadjuvant anti-PD-1 for oral cavity cancer. The germline CDR1 and CDR2 sequences are SNHLY and FYNNEI. The CDR3 has 17 amino acids. Losses at the gene ends were 4 bases for V and 2 bases for J; bases not matched to a gene: 9. This clone appeared once. The table came from immunoSEQ multiplex PCR; TCRdb's copy has only in-frame clones and leaves some out. Of roughly 14,000 clones in the sample, just over 65% were seen once. This rearrangement joins TRBV2 to TRBJ2-1, with 9 bases fitting TRBD2. This TCR was recovered from a person aged 40-85 years with oral cavity squamous cell carcinoma. This sample comprised PBMCs, obtained before nivolumab (anti-PD-1) treatment. CDR3 nucleotides: TGTGCCAGCAGTGGAACGCGCGGGGGGGGGACCTACAATGAGCAGTTCTTC. This translates into CASSGTRGGGTYNEQFF.